This T cell receptor beta chain was identified during a study of blood T cell repertoires in COVID-19. Across the whole study: Material from acute and convalescent COVID-19 was sourced from the United States, Italy and Spain. The cDNA or gDNA used as material had been derived from T cells, B-cell-depleted T cells, or PBMCs.

This CDR3 region has 17 residues. The V gene's germline CDR1 is PRHDT and CDR2 FYEKMQ (reference sequence). With 5 bases removed from V and 1 base from J, the gap between germline ends came to 20 bases. Under the authors' procedure: Reference gene primer amplification gave estimated nucleated cell counts. Data came from immunoSEQ multiplex PCR; TCRdb stores just in-frame clones and leaves some out. V and J calls and clone size come straight from that table; D and trimming were deduced from the DNA. The repertoire has 130,000 to 150,000 clones, roughly four fifths of them found once; the top ten carry around 3%.

The rearrangement uses TRBV13 and TRBJ1-1, with D perhaps matching TRBD1 (5 bases). Sequenced material: peripheral blood. This TCR was recovered from a woman aged 80 or older with acute or convalescent COVID-19. The chain's CDR3 is CASSHGDRWRSNTEAFF. CDR3 nucleotide sequence: TGTGCCAGCAGCCACGGCGACAGATGGCGGTCGAACACTGAAGCTTTCTTT.